Below are 21 T cell receptor beta chains sequenced from a single sample in a study of Graves' ophthalmopathy and Graves' hyperthyroidism. Using RNA transcripts, the TCR beta CDR3 regions were amplified. The library came from an HTBI-primed first-round RT-PCR and a second-round multiplex PCR. From the multiplex PCR reads, TCRdb called clonotypes with MiXCR, one entry per CDR3 protein. The table shows 400,000 or so distinct CDR3 sequences, with roughly 17% occurring only once. Sequenced input: peripheral blood. These receptors originate from an adult woman with stable Graves' hyperthyroidism.

The chain joins TRBV6-2 or TRBV6-3 to TRBJ2-7; TRBD1 matches 8 bases. Trimming removed 5 bases from V and 4 bases from J; junction bases left unmatched: 10. Germline V gene lookup returns CDR1 MNHEY and CDR2 SVGEGT. The CDR3 extends over 15 amino acids. CDR3 in DNA: TGTGCCAGCAGTGACCCAGGGGGCCCCCAATACGAGCAGTACTTC. Translation: CASSDPGGPQYEQYF.

This clonotype was seen ten or more times. The rearrangement links TRBV28 to TRBJ2-4, with D unresolved. The CDR3 is 17 residues long. The germline CDR1 and CDR2 sequences are MDHEN and SYDVKM. Trimming removed 2 bases at V and 1 base at J, with 15 bases between. The CDR3 loop is CASSLIGLGKAKNIQYF. The CDR3 DNA sequence: TGTGCCAGCAGTTTAATTGGGCTAGGGAAGGCCAAAAACATTCAGTACTTC.

The chain employs TRBV29-1 and TRBJ2-7; no reliable D call. V was cut by 2 bases and J by 9 bases, with 32 bases left in between. Germline values: CDR1 SQVTM, CDR2 ANQGSEA. CDR3 length: 18 residues. The CDR3 DNA follows: TGCAGCGTTGAATTCGAGCAACCCACCGCCGGGCCCTACATGTTGCAGTACTTC. Translating gives CSVEFEQPTAGPYMLQYF.

This clonotype has at least ten counts. The chain is built from TRBV2 and TRBJ1-5; TRBD1 matches 8 bases. The CDR3 runs to 15 residues. Trimming removed 7 bases from V and 2 bases from J; junction bases left unmatched: 7. Germline loops: CDR1 SNHLY, CDR2 FYNNEI. In nucleotides, the CDR3 is TGTGCCAGCACCCGACAGGGGAGTCGCAATCAGCCCCAGCATTTT. This sequence encodes CASTRQGSRNQPQHF.

CDR3 protein: CASSLVGGTYGYTF. Written as DNA, the CDR3 is TGTGCCAGCAGCTTAGTCGGCGGGACCTATGGCTACACCTTC. The chain uses TRBV7-9 and TRBJ1-2; D is perhaps TRBD1 (5 bases). The germline V and J ends were trimmed by 1 base and 4 bases, with 10 bases remaining between them. The CDR3 is made up of 14 amino acids. From germline, CDR1 is SEHNR and CDR2 FQNEAQ (reference sequence). Looking up the rest from reference TRBV7-9 and TRBJ1-2 gives the full variable domain: DTGVSQNPRHKITKRGQNVTFRCDPISEHNRLYWYRQTLGQGPEFLTYFQNEAQLEKSRLLSDRFSAERPKGSFSTLEIQRTEQGDSAMYLCASSLVGGTYGYTFGSGTRLTVV.

This clonotype was seen at least ten times. The chain is built from TRBV12-3 or TRBV12-4 and TRBJ1-2; D unresolved. Between the trimmed V and J ends, which lost 6 bases and 4 bases, there was a span of 12 bases. This CDR3 is 13 amino acids long. CDR3 protein: CASRTTVGYGYTF. CDR3 sequence (DNA): TGTGCCAGCAGAACCACTGTAGGCTATGGCTACACCTTC.

This clonotype showed up many times. This chain connects TRBV6-2 or TRBV6-3 to TRBJ1-2; D is unresolved. This CDR3 has 13 residues. Germline V CDR1 and CDR2: MNHEY, SVGEGT. The V gene lost 2 bases and the J gene lost 8 bases, with 12 bases spanning the gap. CDR3 sequence (DNA): TGTGCCAGCAGTTACCTTAAAAGTGGCGGCTACACCTTC. Amino acid sequence: CASSYLKSGGYTF.

This clonotype was recorded at least ten times. The chain uses TRBV29-1 and TRBJ2-7; weak D call: TRBD2 (5 bases). V was cut by 3 bases and J by 0 bases, with 12 bases left in between. CDR1 and CDR2 (germline): SQVTM, ANQGSEA. This CDR3 has 14 amino acids. This CDR3 is CSVDGVGSSYEQYF. DNA for the CDR3: TGCAGCGTTGACGGGGTTGGGAGCTCCTACGAGCAGTACTTC.

This chain uses TRBV19 with TRBJ1-5; a possible D gene is TRBD1 (5 bases). Trimming removed 0 bases from V and 2 bases from J, with 20 bases in between. The CDR3 runs 19 residues. Germline assignment: CDR1 LNHDA and CDR2 SQIVND (reference sequence). Here the CDR3 DNA reads TGTGCCAGTAGTATAGATCATCGCAGGGCCACTAGTGGCAATCAGCCCCAGCATTTT. As protein: CASSIDHRRATSGNQPQHF.

As to this clonotype: Because it lacks the conserved phenylalanine or tryptophan at the end, this CDR3 is likely a read error. It is unclear where the CDR3 begins or ends on the DNA, so no DNA is shown, and the CDR3 is as TCRdb lists it. CDR3: CASTLSGTLNV. The rearrangement joins TRBV6-1 to TRBJ2-5. Germline V gene data show CDR1 as MNHNS and CDR2 as SASEGT. The CDR3 totals 11 residues, both ends included.

This clonotype was seen many times. The V and J genes are TRBV5-1 and TRBJ1-1; TRBD1 agrees at 10 bases. The CDR3 is 17 residues long. Germline trimming cut 4 bases from V and 1 base from J; bases unmatched to any gene: 10. Looked up from germline, CDR1 is SGHRS and CDR2 is YFSETQ. In DNA, the CDR3 is TGCGCCAGCAGCCCTTGGGACAGGGGAGGGGGGAACACTGAAGCTTTCTTT. This translates into CASSPWDRGGGNTEAFF.

This clonotype came up many times. The V gene is TRBV28, the J gene TRBJ2-7, with D unresolved. V was shortened by 2 bases and J by 7 bases, with 9 bases between the two germline ends. This CDR3 contains 12 residues. CDR1 and CDR2 (germline): MDHEN, SYDVKM. The CDR3 region is CASSLGSWEQYF. CDR3 in DNA: TGTGCCAGCAGTTTAGGTAGTTGGGAGCAGTACTTC.

This clonotype was found many times. The V call is TRBV6-5, the J call TRBJ1-1, with D maybe TRBD1 (6 bases). The germline gives CDR1 MNHEY, CDR2 SVGAGI. The CDR3 runs to 14 residues. V lost 2 bases, J lost 2 bases, and 9 bases lay in between. CDR3 in amino acids: CASSYSRGNTEAFF. As DNA, the CDR3 is TGTGCCAGCAGTTACAGCAGGGGAAACACTGAAGCTTTCTTT.

This clonotype was counted many times. The chain uses TRBV5-1 and TRBJ2-2; 9 nucleotides agree with TRBD2. With 0 bases clipped from V and 10 bases from J, the junction kept 13 bases outside the gene matches. There are 17 residues in the CDR3. Germline V gene sequence: CDR1 SGHRS, CDR2 YFSETQ. The CDR3 protein is CASSLGTGRSGSMELFF. The CDR3 nucleotides are TGCGCCAGCAGCTTGGGGACAGGCCGTAGCGGGAGTATGGAGCTGTTTTTT.

This clonotype has ten or more counts. V is TRBV28 and J is TRBJ2-5; D possibly corresponds to TRBD1 (6 bases). The CDR3 sequence is 14 residues long. V was trimmed by 5 bases and J by 1 base, leaving 11 bases between them. Germline loops: CDR1 MDHEN, CDR2 SYDVKM. The CDR3 sequence: CASSNRTVQETQYF. CDR3 DNA sequence: TGTGCCAGCAGTAACCGGACAGTCCAAGAGACCCAGTACTTC.

This clonotype showed up many times. The rearrangement joins TRBV27 to TRBJ2-7; TRBD1 or TRBD2 may be the D gene (5 bases each). The CDR3 contains 12 residues. V was shortened by 6 bases and J by 2 bases, with 8 bases between the two germline ends. Germline assignment: CDR1 MNHEY and CDR2 SMNVEV (reference sequence). The chain's CDR3 is CASRGPTYEQYF. The CDR3 DNA reads TGTGCCAGCAGGGGACCGACCTACGAGCAGTACTTC.

This clonotype was counted at least ten times. The J gene is TRBJ2-7, the V gene TRBV27; 9 nucleotides agree with TRBD2. This CDR3 comprises 16 residues. The V segment lost 5 bases and the J segment 0 bases; nucleotides outside the gene matches: 8. In germline, CDR1 is MNHEY, CDR2 SMNVEV (reference sequence). CDR3: CASSTRASGVSYEQYF. The CDR3 DNA reads TGTGCCAGCAGTACGCGAGCTAGCGGGGTCTCCTACGAGCAGTACTTC.

Many counts were recorded for this clonotype. CDR3 sequence (DNA): TGTGCCAGCAGTTTCTTCGGGCGAAGCTCCTACGAGCAGTACTTC. Its translation: CASSFFGRSSYEQYF. The rearrangement joins TRBV28 to TRBJ2-7; D remains ambiguous. The CDR3 covers 15 residues. With 3 bases removed from V and 0 bases from J, the gap between germline ends came to 12 bases. The germline V gene encodes CDR1 MDHEN and CDR2 SYDVKM. The entire variable domain, with the rest obtained from reference TRBV28 and TRBJ2-7, is as follows: DVKVTQSSRYLVKRTGEKVFLECVQDMDHENMFWYRQDPGLGLRLIYFSYDVKMKEKGDIPEGYSVSREKKERFSLILESASTNQTSMYLCASSFFGRSSYEQYFGPGTRLTVT.

This clonotype was seen many times. This chain uses TRBV15 with TRBJ1-1, with 11 bases fitting TRBD1. CDR3 length equals 18 residues. V was pared by 2 bases and J by 3 bases, with 11 bases of the junction left unmatched. In germline, CDR1 is LNHNV, CDR2 YYDKDF (reference sequence). As DNA, the CDR3 is TGTGCCACCAGCAGACCAAGGACAGGGGGCCTATCGGACACTGAAGCTTTCTTT. Its protein product is CATSRPRTGGLSDTEAFF.

This clonotype appeared many times. The chain combines TRBV28 with TRBJ2-4; 9 positions agree with TRBD1. The CDR3 extends over 16 amino acids. Trimming removed 5 bases from V and 0 bases from J; junction bases left unmatched: 5. The germline CDR1 and CDR2 sequences are MDHEN and SYDVKM. For the CDR3, the DNA is TGTGCCAGCAGTAAACAGGGGGCTCTAGCCAAAAACATTCAGTACTTC. This sequence encodes CASSKQGALAKNIQYF.

This clonotype appeared many times. This chain joins TRBV6-1 and TRBJ1-2; no reliable D call. The CDR3 covers 14 residues. The V and J ends lost 2 bases and 5 bases respectively, with 12 bases between them. The V gene's germline CDR1 is MNHNS and CDR2 SASEGT. CDR3 in DNA: TGTGCCAGCAGTGAAATAGACGGGATATATGGCTACACCTTC. It is translated as CASSEIDGIYGYTF.